The 22 T cell receptor beta chains in this list originate from one sample, sequenced in a study of shared clonotypes between healthy human individuals. The protocol was immunoSEQ multiplex PCR, while the TCRdb copy is restricted to in-frame clones and leaves out a portion. This table has fewer than 2.5 million clones, 90% to 95% appearing once. The sequencing sample was made of naive CD4+ T cells from PBMCs. Subset described: CD45RA+ positively selected. These receptors all stem from a man aged 18 to 29 in good health. Some clones in this sample may be carry-over from other donors' samples.

The chain employs TRBV7-2 and TRBJ2-2; 7 positions agree with TRBD2. This CDR3 comprises 15 residues. Germline V gives CDR1 SGHTA, CDR2 FQGNSA. Trimming took 5 bases from V and 3 from J; bases not matched to a gene: 6. The CDR3 spells CASSQGTTYTGELFF. The CDR3 DNA follows: TGTGCCAGCAGCCAAGGGACTACATACACCGGGGAGCTGTTTTTT.

The count of this clone is one. The chain recombines TRBV18 with TRBJ2-1; D is perhaps TRBD1 or TRBD2 (5 bases each). The CDR3 is 15 amino acids. Trimming cost V 3 bases and J 2 bases, with 11 bases left between them. Germline values: CDR1 KGHSH, CDR2 LQKENI. The CDR3 region is CASSPGPGTYNEQFF. Here the CDR3 DNA reads TGTGCCAGCTCACCGGGGCCGGGGACCTACAATGAGCAGTTCTTC.

CDR3 nucleotides: TGCGCCAGCAGCCTGCTAAGGAGTGGTGGCGATGAGCAGTTCTTC. Its translation: CASSLLRSGGDEQFF. The chain has TRBV4-1 and TRBJ2-1; D is unclear. Per the germline V gene, CDR1 is MGHRA and CDR2 is YSYEKL. Trimming took off 4 bases at V and 8 bases at J, with 18 bases between the two ends. This CDR3 contains 15 residues.

The rearrangement links TRBV6-4 to TRBJ2-1; the match to TRBD2 covers 12 bases. V was clipped by 6 bases and J by 6 bases; unmatched bases: 9. The CDR3 runs to 16 residues. Germline loops: CDR1 MRHNA, CDR2 SNTAGT. CDR3 amino acids: CASSTYLAGGINEQFF. Written as DNA, the CDR3 is TGTGCCAGCAGCACTTATCTAGCGGGAGGGATCAATGAGCAGTTCTTC.

V gene TRBV28 combines with J gene TRBJ1-2; D call uncertain. V was pared by 6 bases and J by 7 bases, with 15 bases between. Germline V gene sequence: CDR1 MDHEN, CDR2 SYDVKM. The CDR3 spans 13 residues. The CDR3 here is CASRGYREGGYTF. CDR3 DNA sequence: TGTGCCAGCAGGGGATACCGAGAAGGTGGCTACACCTTC.

This clone was counted between two and nine times. The rearrangement uses TRBV6-1 and TRBJ2-7; 10 bases are shared with TRBD1. The CDR3 covers 14 residues. In germline, CDR1 is MNHNS, CDR2 SASEGT. Unmatched junction bases numbered 5, after V lost 6 bases and J lost 3 bases. CDR3 nucleotide sequence: TGTGCCAGCAGCTACCGGGACAGGGGCTACGAGCAGTACTTC. Translated, it gives CASSYRDRGYEQYF.

This sequence joins TRBV28 and TRBJ2-5, with a tentative D call TRBD2 (7 bases). The CDR3 loop spans 15 amino acids. V gave up 10 bases and J gave up 5 bases, with 23 bases separating them. Germline CDR1 is MDHEN and CDR2 is SYDVKM. The CDR3 is CATRGHGLGRETQYF. The CDR3, as DNA: TGTGCCACTCGGGGACACGGACTAGGCCGTGAGACCCAGTACTTC.

The chain combines TRBV10-3 with TRBJ2-5; tentatively, D is TRBD2 (7 bases). CDR3 size: 13 residues. Deletions cut 7 bases from V and 4 bases from J, with 13 bases between. Per the germline V gene, CDR1 is ENHRY and CDR2 is SYGVKD. In DNA, the CDR3 is TGTGCCATCAAAGGGGGGGAAGGAGAGACCCAGTACTTC. This codes for CAIKGGEGETQYF.

The chain employs TRBV5-4 and TRBJ1-2, with D possibly being TRBD1 (6 bases). This CDR3 has 14 amino acids. Germline lookup yields CDR1 SGHNT and CDR2 YYREEE (reference sequence). Trimming removed 4 bases at V and 4 bases at J, with 14 bases between. CDR3 sequence: CASSEPRGPYGYTF. DNA for the CDR3: TGTGCCAGCAGCGAGCCGCGGGGGCCCTATGGCTACACCTTC.

The chain recombines TRBV4-1 with TRBJ2-3, with 12 bases matching TRBD2. Germline V lookup: CDR1 MGHRA, CDR2 YSYEKL. This CDR3 comprises 17 residues. Trimming at V came to 2 bases and at J to 4 bases, leaving 7 bases not matched to a gene. CDR3 protein: CASSQYRLAGVSDTQYF. Here the CDR3 DNA reads TGCGCCAGCAGCCAATATCGACTAGCGGGAGTCTCAGATACGCAGTATTTT.

The chain joins TRBV5-1 to TRBJ1-1, with unresolved D. Germline CDR1 SGHRS, CDR2 YFSETQ. V was trimmed by 4 bases and J by 0 bases, leaving 13 bases between them. The CDR3 loop spans 15 amino acids. The DNA for the CDR3 is TGCGCCAGCAGCGACCCAGTGAGGATGAACACTGAAGCTTTCTTT. This gives the protein CASSDPVRMNTEAFF.

The chain combines TRBV30 with TRBJ2-3; 10 nucleotides match TRBD2. The CDR3 is 14 amino acids. V gave up 5 bases and J gave up 4 bases; unmatched junction bases: 6. Germline CDR1 GTSNPN, CDR2 SVGIG (reference sequence). The CDR3 here is CAWALLAGSDTQYF. The CDR3 coding sequence is TGTGCCTGGGCCTTACTAGCGGGATCAGATACGCAGTATTTT.

The table lists this clone with a few counts. The J gene is TRBJ1-5, the V gene TRBV6-6; D uncertain. The V gene lost 6 bases and the J gene lost 0 bases, with 9 bases spanning the gap. CDR3 length: 14 residues. Germline-derived CDR1 and CDR2 are MNHNY and SVGAGI (reference sequence). Written as DNA, the CDR3 is TGTGCCAGCAGCTTCACAGATAGCAATCAGCCCCAGCATTTT. This encodes CASSFTDSNQPQHF.

The chain's CDR3 is CASNAMGVSYEQYF. The CDR3 DNA sequence: TGTGCCAGCAATGCTATGGGTGTCTCCTACGAGCAGTACTTC. The chain employs TRBV2 and TRBJ2-7; the D is unclear. In germline, CDR1 is SNHLY, CDR2 FYNNEI. V lost 7 bases to trimming and J lost 0 bases, with 13 bases between them. The CDR3 contains 14 residues.

This clone was picked up a small number of times. The chain carries TRBV7-3 and TRBJ2-1; D remains unclear. The CDR3 loop spans 16 amino acids. Germline CDR1 SGHTA, CDR2 FQGTGA. V was trimmed by 0 bases and J by 8 bases, leaving 17 bases between them. CDR3: CASSLTYGAPGDEQFF. CDR3 nucleotide sequence: TGTGCCAGCAGCTTAACCTACGGCGCCCCAGGCGATGAGCAGTTCTTC.

The V call is TRBV6-5, the J call TRBJ2-7, with TRBD1 as a possible D gene (6 bases). The CDR3 has 15 residues. With 0 bases removed from V and 3 bases from J, the gap between germline ends came to 12 bases. CDR1 is MNHEY and CDR2 is SVGAGI in the germline V gene. CDR3 DNA: TGTGCCAGCAGTTACTCGAATTACAGGGTCTACGAGCAGTACTTC. Encoded protein: CASSYSNYRVYEQYF.

This sequence joins TRBV28 and TRBJ2-3; the match to TRBD1 covers 7 bases. The germline V gene has CDR1 MDHEN and CDR2 SYDVKM. The CDR3 loop spans 15 amino acids. V lost 5 bases to trimming and J lost 3 bases; unmatched junction nucleotides: 8. The CDR3 loop is CASSTKGAGTDTQYF. In nucleotides, the CDR3 is TGTGCCAGCAGTACAAAGGGGGCTGGGACAGATACGCAGTATTTT.

The genes are TRBV2 and TRBJ1-2; 10 bases line up with TRBD1. Germline V gives CDR1 SNHLY, CDR2 FYNNEI. Trimming at V came to 6 bases and at J to 4 bases, leaving 8 bases not matched to a gene. The length of the CDR3 is 15 residues. The CDR3 loop reads CASRDPGTGVYGYTF. CDR3 sequence (DNA): TGTGCCAGCAGAGATCCCGGGACAGGGGTCTATGGCTACACCTTC.

The V gene is TRBV28, the J gene TRBJ2-7; weak D call: TRBD1 (6 bases). The CDR3 totals 13 residues. From germline, CDR1 is MDHEN and CDR2 SYDVKM. V lost 5 bases and J 11 bases, leaving 19 bases between the germline ends. The chain's CDR3 is CASSPSDRTQEYF. The DNA of the CDR3 is TGTGCCAGCAGTCCCTCAGACAGGACCCAAGAGTACTTC.

This chain joins TRBV10-3 and TRBJ2-3; D may match TRBD1 or TRBD2 (5 bases each). Germline V gene lookup returns CDR1 ENHRY and CDR2 SYGVKD. Deletions cut 2 bases from V and 0 bases from J, with 9 bases between. The CDR3 is made up of 15 amino acids. The CDR3 nucleotides are TGTGCCATCAGTGAGGTGAGGGGAAGCACAGATACGCAGTATTTT. Translated: CAISEVRGSTDTQYF.

The V gene is TRBV18, the J gene TRBJ2-2; 7 nucleotides line up with TRBD1. V was clipped by 2 bases and J by 1 base; unmatched bases: 7. Germline lookup yields CDR1 KGHSH and CDR2 LQKENI. CDR3 length equals 17 residues. In nucleotides, the CDR3 is TGTGCCAGCTCACCAAGTCCCCGGGACAGGAACACCGGGGAGCTGTTTTTT. It codes for CASSPSPRDRNTGELFF. Supplemented by reference TRBV18 and TRBJ2-2, the full variable domain reads NAGVMQNPRHLVRRRGQEARLRCSPMKGHSHVYWYRQLPEEGLKFMVYLQKENIIDESGMPKERFSAEFPKEGPSILRIQQVVRGDSAAYFCASSPSPRDRNTGELFFGEGSRLTVL.

The CDR3: CATNRGASGYNEQFF. As DNA, the CDR3 is TGTGCCACCAATAGAGGGGCTAGCGGATACAATGAGCAGTTCTTC. The chain links TRBV6-1 to TRBJ2-1, with 7 bases fitting TRBD2. The CDR3 length is 15 residues. V lost 10 bases and J lost 4; bases outside the gene matches: 13. CDR1 and CDR2 (germline): MNHNS, SASEGT.